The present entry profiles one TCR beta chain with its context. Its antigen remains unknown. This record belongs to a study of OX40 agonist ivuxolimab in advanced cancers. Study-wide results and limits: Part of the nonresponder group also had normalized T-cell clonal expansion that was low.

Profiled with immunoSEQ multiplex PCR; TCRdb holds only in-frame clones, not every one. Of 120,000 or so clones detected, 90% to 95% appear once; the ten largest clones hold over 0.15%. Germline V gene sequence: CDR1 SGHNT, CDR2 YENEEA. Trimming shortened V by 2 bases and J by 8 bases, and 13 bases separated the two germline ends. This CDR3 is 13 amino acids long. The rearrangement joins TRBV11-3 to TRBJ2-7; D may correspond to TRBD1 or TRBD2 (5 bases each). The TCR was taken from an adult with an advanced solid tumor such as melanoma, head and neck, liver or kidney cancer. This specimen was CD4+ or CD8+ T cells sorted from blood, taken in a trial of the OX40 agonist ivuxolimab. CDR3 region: CASSLTGPGKQYF. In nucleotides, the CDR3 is TGTGCCAGCAGCTTAACGGGACCTGGGAAGCAGTACTTC.